The present entry profiles one T cell receptor (beta chain) with its context. The data belong to a study of response to subunit inactivated influenza vaccine. The CDR3 covers 11 residues. V was shortened by 2 bases and J by 7 bases, with 6 bases between the two germline ends. Germline-derived CDR1 and CDR2 are MNHEY and SVGEGT. TCRdb reanalysed the RT-PCR reads using MiXCR and keeps one entry per CDR3 protein. This table holds 500,000 to 600,000 distinct CDR3 sequences, approximately 10% found once. The same sample was also used in a study of T cells expressing NK-cell markers. That publication notes: Scientists made TCR beta cDNA using 5'RACE template switching with UMIs. There were seven HCMV-seropositive donors and one seronegative donor among the eight sequenced. NKG2C+ dominant clonotype frequencies in several donors were roughly 1.0-7.0% of CD8+ T cells.

The TCR sequence derives from a man aged 50 to 60 who received an inactivated influenza vaccine. The chain carries TRBV6-2 or TRBV6-3 and TRBJ2-7; D is unclear. Material: PBMCs from blood, obtained on the day of vaccination. The CDR3 DNA is TGTGCCAGCAGTTACCGTTGGGAGCAGTACTTC. Protein sequence: CASSYRWEQYF.